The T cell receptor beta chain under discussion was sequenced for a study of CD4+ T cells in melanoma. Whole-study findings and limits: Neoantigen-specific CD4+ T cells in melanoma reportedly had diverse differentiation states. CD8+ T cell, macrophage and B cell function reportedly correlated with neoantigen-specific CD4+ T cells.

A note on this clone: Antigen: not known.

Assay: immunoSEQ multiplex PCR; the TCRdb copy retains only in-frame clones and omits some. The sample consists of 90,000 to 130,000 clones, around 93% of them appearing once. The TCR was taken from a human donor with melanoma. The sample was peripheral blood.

CDR3: CASSYSGGLAYEQYF. The CDR3 nucleotides are TGTGCCAGCAGCTACAGCGGAGGGCTTGCCTACGAGCAGTACTTC. The V gene is TRBV28, the J gene TRBJ2-7; perhaps TRBD2 as D (6 bases). V was pared by 6 bases and J by 2 bases, with 17 bases between. This CDR3 contains 15 residues. Germline loops: CDR1 MDHEN, CDR2 SYDVKM.